These T cell receptor beta chains were read from a single sample in a study of T cell responses to AZD1222 COVID-19 vaccine. Some clones are missing from TCRdb's copy, which holds only in-frame ones; the method was immunoSEQ multiplex PCR. There are 100,000 to 150,000 clones in the sample; more than 85% occur only once, and about 1.9% lies in the top ten. This specimen consisted of peripheral blood, obtained 28 days after the second AZD1222 dose. Receptor source: an adult who received the AZD1222 COVID-19 vaccine. Both conserved end residues are part of each CDR3. Fields, in order: D gene, V gene, J gene, clone size, CDR3 DNA, CDR3 protein. A D gene is named only where the DNA matches it firmly. Where a row states a size, it is once, few, many or the class of an expanded clone; other rows omit it.

d_call: .
v_call: TRBV12-5
j_call: TRBJ1-1
clone_size: .
cdr3_nt: TGTGCTAGTGCCCTGGGGCTGAACACTGAAGCTTTCTTT
cdr3_aa: CASALGLNTEAFF

d_call: .
v_call: TRBV6-2/TRBV6-3
j_call: TRBJ1-5
clone_size: .
cdr3_nt: TGTGCCAGCCGTTACGGTGGGACGCCGCTCCAGCCCCAGCATTTT
cdr3_aa: CASRYGGTPLQPQHF

d_call: TRBD1
v_call: TRBV5-4
j_call: TRBJ1-1
clone_size: few
cdr3_nt: TGTGCCAGCAGCTCCCCGCGACAGGGGAACACTGAAGCTTTCTTT
cdr3_aa: CASSSPRQGNTEAFF

d_call: TRBD2
v_call: TRBV4-1
j_call: TRBJ2-5
clone_size: .
cdr3_nt: TGCGCCAGCAGCCAAGCCCCGGGACTAGCGGGAGCGAGCCAGTACTTC
cdr3_aa: CASSQAPGLAGASQYF

d_call: TRBD2
v_call: TRBV7-2
j_call: TRBJ2-1
clone_size: .
cdr3_nt: TGTGCCAGCAGCCGGGCGGGAGGGCCCTCCTACAATGAGCAGTTCTTC
cdr3_aa: CASSRAGGPSYNEQFF

d_call: .
v_call: TRBV6-1
j_call: TRBJ1-2
clone_size: .
cdr3_nt: TGTGCCAGCAGTGAAATTATGGCGGCAGGGGGCTACACCTTC
cdr3_aa: CASSEIMAAGGYTF

d_call: .
v_call: TRBV7-8
j_call: TRBJ1-6
clone_size: .
cdr3_nt: TGTGCCAGCAGCTTAGTTGGACGGGGGGGCGCGAATTCACCCCTCCACTTT
cdr3_aa: CASSLVGRGGANSPLHF

d_call: TRBD1
v_call: TRBV5-6
j_call: TRBJ1-2
clone_size: few
cdr3_nt: TGTGCCAGCATCCCCCGGGGACAGGTCTATGGCTACACCTTC
cdr3_aa: CASIPRGQVYGYTF

d_call: TRBD1
v_call: TRBV10-2
j_call: TRBJ1-1
clone_size: once
cdr3_nt: TGCGCCAGCGGCTGGGACAGGATGAACACTGAAGCTTTCTTT
cdr3_aa: CASGWDRMNTEAFF

d_call: .
v_call: TRBV5-1
j_call: TRBJ2-6
clone_size: .
cdr3_nt: TGCGCCAGCAGCGTTTTGGCGATGGGTTCTGGGGCCAACGTCCTGACTTTC
cdr3_aa: CASSVLAMGSGANVLTF

d_call: .
v_call: TRBV7-2
j_call: TRBJ1-2
clone_size: once
cdr3_nt: TGTGCCAGCAGCTTAGTTCGGGGTACGGGCTATGGCTACACCTTC
cdr3_aa: CASSLVRGTGYGYTF

d_call: .
v_call: TRBV6-1
j_call: TRBJ1-2
clone_size: .
cdr3_nt: TGTGCCAGCAGTGACAGGGTAACTAATGGCTACACCTTC
cdr3_aa: CASSDRVTNGYTF

d_call: TRBD2
v_call: TRBV5-6
j_call: TRBJ2-3
clone_size: .
cdr3_nt: TGTGCCAGCAGCTTCCGACTAGCGGGAGCGGGAACGCAGTATTTT
cdr3_aa: CASSFRLAGAGTQYF

d_call: .
v_call: TRBV12-3/TRBV12-4
j_call: TRBJ1-4
clone_size: .
cdr3_nt: TGTGCCAGCAGGTCAACTAATGAAAAACTGTTTTTT
cdr3_aa: CASRSTNEKLFF

d_call: TRBD1
v_call: TRBV5-1
j_call: TRBJ1-2
clone_size: .
cdr3_nt: TGCGCCAGCAGCCCCTCGGGACAGGGTCACTATGGCTACACCTTC
cdr3_aa: CASSPSGQGHYGYTF

d_call: TRBD2
v_call: TRBV5-4
j_call: TRBJ2-5
clone_size: .
cdr3_nt: TGTGCCAGCAGCTTTAGCGGGAGGACAGGAGAGACCCAGTACTTC
cdr3_aa: CASSFSGRTGETQYF

d_call: TRBD2
v_call: TRBV6-1
j_call: TRBJ2-1
clone_size: .
cdr3_nt: TGTGCCAGCAGTGACCCTAGCGGGAGAAATGAGCAGTTCTTC
cdr3_aa: CASSDPSGRNEQFF

d_call: .
v_call: TRBV2
j_call: TRBJ1-3
clone_size: many
cdr3_nt: TGTGCCAGCAGTGAAGTCAGGGATAGCACCATATATTTT
cdr3_aa: CASSEVRDSTIYF

d_call: .
v_call: TRBV24-1
j_call: TRBJ2-3
clone_size: once
cdr3_nt: TGTGCCACCCAATCCGGGGCCGGAAAGGCCACGCAGTATTTT
cdr3_aa: CATQSGAGKATQYF

d_call: TRBD2
v_call: TRBV9
j_call: TRBJ2-2
clone_size: .
cdr3_nt: TGTGCCAGCAGCAAACAAGCGGGGCGAGAGGACGGGGAGCTGTTTTTT
cdr3_aa: CASSKQAGREDGELFF

d_call: TRBD1
v_call: TRBV6-6
j_call: TRBJ2-3
clone_size: .
cdr3_nt: TGTGCCAGCAGTCCACGGACAGGGTCAGATACGCAGTATTTT
cdr3_aa: CASSPRTGSDTQYF

d_call: TRBD1
v_call: TRBV10-2
j_call: TRBJ2-5
clone_size: .
cdr3_nt: TGCGCCAGCAGTGAGACAGGGGGGACGTCTGGGACCCAGTACTTC
cdr3_aa: CASSETGGTSGTQYF

d_call: .
v_call: TRBV25-1
j_call: TRBJ2-1
clone_size: .
cdr3_nt: TGTGCCAGCAGTGAATATGTGGGAGATAATGAGCAGTTCTTC
cdr3_aa: CASSEYVGDNEQFF

d_call: .
v_call: TRBV15
j_call: TRBJ2-1
clone_size: .
cdr3_nt: TGTGCCACCAGCAGAGATAGAGGGTACAATGAGCAGTTCTTC
cdr3_aa: CATSRDRGYNEQFF

d_call: TRBD1
v_call: TRBV6-6
j_call: TRBJ1-2
clone_size: .
cdr3_nt: TGTGCCAGCAGTTCGCCCTCCGGGACAGTCTATGGCTACACCTTC
cdr3_aa: CASSSPSGTVYGYTF

d_call: TRBD1
v_call: TRBV30
j_call: TRBJ1-6
clone_size: .
cdr3_nt: TGTGCCTGGAGAGGACAGGGGACGGGCTACTCACCCCTCCACTTT
cdr3_aa: CAWRGQGTGYSPLHF

d_call: .
v_call: TRBV12-3/TRBV12-4
j_call: TRBJ2-5
clone_size: .
cdr3_nt: TGTGCCAGCAGTTTAGGCCAGCAAGAGACCCAGTACTTC
cdr3_aa: CASSLGQQETQYF

d_call: .
v_call: TRBV6-6
j_call: TRBJ1-5
clone_size: .
cdr3_nt: TGTGCCAGCAGTTACGGCACCCTTGGCCAGCCCCAGCATTTT
cdr3_aa: CASSYGTLGQPQHF

d_call: .
v_call: TRBV6-5
j_call: TRBJ1-1
clone_size: .
cdr3_nt: TGTGCCAGCATTCAACAGTTGAACACTGAAGCTTTCTTT
cdr3_aa: CASIQQLNTEAFF

d_call: .
v_call: TRBV6-1
j_call: TRBJ2-2
clone_size: .
cdr3_nt: TGTGCCAGCAGTGTCCGGGAGGGGGCTGGGGACACCGGGGAGCTGTTTTTT
cdr3_aa: CASSVREGAGDTGELFF

d_call: .
v_call: TRBV30
j_call: TRBJ1-5
clone_size: few
cdr3_nt: TGTGCCTGGAGTGTAAGGTCACAAAATCAGCCCCAGCATTTT
cdr3_aa: CAWSVRSQNQPQHF

d_call: .
v_call: TRBV30
j_call: TRBJ2-1
clone_size: .
cdr3_nt: TGTGCCTGGAGTGTAGGTAAATACAATGAGCAGTTCTTC
cdr3_aa: CAWSVGKYNEQFF

d_call: .
v_call: TRBV2
j_call: TRBJ1-4
clone_size: .
cdr3_nt: TGTGCCAGCAGTGTTACCACAGCGGCTAATGAAAAACTGTTTTTT
cdr3_aa: CASSVTTAANEKLFF

d_call: .
v_call: TRBV11-3
j_call: TRBJ2-2
clone_size: .
cdr3_nt: TGTGCCAGCAGCTTCGACAGCTACACCGGGGAGCTGTTTTTT
cdr3_aa: CASSFDSYTGELFF

d_call: .
v_call: TRBV28
j_call: TRBJ1-1
clone_size: once
cdr3_nt: TGTGCCAGCAGTTCCCCGGACGTGGAAAAAGCTTTCTTT
cdr3_aa: CASSSPDVEKAFF

d_call: TRBD2
v_call: TRBV4-3
j_call: TRBJ2-1
clone_size: .
cdr3_nt: TGCGCCAGCAGCCAAGATCGCCCCGGGGGACTAGCGGGAGGGCCCTACAATGAGCAGTTCTTC
cdr3_aa: CASSQDRPGGLAGGPYNEQFF

d_call: TRBD1
v_call: TRBV18
j_call: TRBJ1-1
clone_size: .
cdr3_nt: TGTGCCAGCTCACCATCACAGGGGGCAAAGAACACTGAAGCTTTCTTT
cdr3_aa: CASSPSQGAKNTEAFF

d_call: TRBD1
v_call: TRBV6-5
j_call: TRBJ2-7
clone_size: .
cdr3_nt: TGTGCCAGCAGTTACTCCGGGACAGGGGGTTTTTGGGAGCAGTACTTC
cdr3_aa: CASSYSGTGGFWEQYF

d_call: TRBD2
v_call: TRBV19
j_call: TRBJ2-1
clone_size: .
cdr3_nt: TGTGCCAGTAAACCGGGGGCCAGAGCGGGAGTTTACAATGAGCAGTTCTTC
cdr3_aa: CASKPGARAGVYNEQFF

d_call: .
v_call: TRBV5-5
j_call: TRBJ1-1
clone_size: .
cdr3_nt: TGTGCCAGCAGCTTGCTCCACAGGAACACTGAAGCTTTCTTT
cdr3_aa: CASSLLHRNTEAFF

d_call: .
v_call: TRBV3-1/TRBV3-2
j_call: TRBJ1-1
clone_size: .
cdr3_nt: TGTGCCAGCAGCCAAGGCGGTTTCGTCGCTGAAGCTTTCTTT
cdr3_aa: CASSQGGFVAEAFF

d_call: TRBD2
v_call: TRBV29-1
j_call: TRBJ2-1
clone_size: .
cdr3_nt: TGCAGCGCCCGAACCGCAGGACTAGTTGGAAATGAGCAGTTCTTC
cdr3_aa: CSARTAGLVGNEQFF

d_call: TRBD2
v_call: TRBV3-1/TRBV3-2
j_call: TRBJ2-1
clone_size: .
cdr3_nt: TGTGCCAGCAGCCAAGGGGCAACGGGAGGCCCTTCCTACAATGAGCAGTTCTTC
cdr3_aa: CASSQGATGGPSYNEQFF

d_call: .
v_call: TRBV18
j_call: TRBJ1-1
clone_size: once
cdr3_nt: TGTGCCAGCTCACCGGGACATCCGGCAAACACTGAAGCTTTCTTT
cdr3_aa: CASSPGHPANTEAFF

d_call: .
v_call: TRBV18
j_call: TRBJ2-2
clone_size: .
cdr3_nt: TGTGCCAGCTCACCATCAGACATCCCGGGCGGGGAGCTGTTTTTT
cdr3_aa: CASSPSDIPGGELFF

d_call: .
v_call: TRBV30
j_call: TRBJ2-1
clone_size: .
cdr3_nt: TGTGCCTCTCGGGGAGGCTACAATGAGCAGTTCTTC
cdr3_aa: CASRGGYNEQFF

d_call: .
v_call: TRBV19
j_call: TRBJ2-1
clone_size: few
cdr3_nt: TGTGCCAGTAGTATTTCGGGGGATGAGCAGTTCTTC
cdr3_aa: CASSISGDEQFF

d_call: .
v_call: TRBV2
j_call: TRBJ1-1
clone_size: .
cdr3_nt: TGTGCCAGCAGTGAGCAGGGCTCGGCGAACACTGAAGCTTTCTTT
cdr3_aa: CASSEQGSANTEAFF

d_call: .
v_call: TRBV5-6
j_call: TRBJ1-2
clone_size: .
cdr3_nt: TGTGCCAGCAGCTTGAGAGGGAGTGGATATGGCTACACCTTC
cdr3_aa: CASSLRGSGYGYTF

d_call: .
v_call: TRBV7-9
j_call: TRBJ2-3
clone_size: .
cdr3_nt: TGTGCCAGCAGCTTCGATCTGGATACGCAGTATTTT
cdr3_aa: CASSFDLDTQYF

d_call: TRBD1
v_call: TRBV30
j_call: TRBJ1-1
clone_size: .
cdr3_nt: TGTGCCCACGACGGGACAGGGGGCGAAGGGGCTGAAGCTTTCTTT
cdr3_aa: CAHDGTGGEGAEAFF

d_call: .
v_call: TRBV2
j_call: TRBJ1-1
clone_size: once
cdr3_nt: TGTGCCAGCAGCGGGACGGGACGGAACACTGAAGCTTTCTTT
cdr3_aa: CASSGTGRNTEAFF

d_call: .
v_call: TRBV23-1
j_call: TRBJ2-4
clone_size: .
cdr3_nt: TGCGCCAGCAGTCAATTTGGGGGGGCCAAAAACATTCAGTACTTC
cdr3_aa: CASSQFGGAKNIQYF

d_call: .
v_call: TRBV6-1
j_call: TRBJ1-5
clone_size: .
cdr3_nt: TGTGCCAGCAGTGAAGGGACACCTGACCTCCATCAGCCCCAGCATTTT
cdr3_aa: CASSEGTPDLHQPQHF

d_call: .
v_call: TRBV6-5
j_call: TRBJ1-1
clone_size: .
cdr3_nt: TGTGCCAGTACCCCGTTCCGTTCTATCACTGAAGCTTTCTTT
cdr3_aa: CASTPFRSITEAFF

d_call: .
v_call: TRBV6-1
j_call: TRBJ1-1
clone_size: .
cdr3_nt: TGTGCCAGCAGTGAAGCCCGCGGCCTCCCGGAGACTGAAGCTTTCTTT
cdr3_aa: CASSEARGLPETEAFF

d_call: TRBD2
v_call: TRBV4-1
j_call: TRBJ2-3
clone_size: .
cdr3_nt: TGCGCCAGCAGCCAAGAAACGGGGGGATTTAGTACAGATACGCAGTATTTT
cdr3_aa: CASSQETGGFSTDTQYF